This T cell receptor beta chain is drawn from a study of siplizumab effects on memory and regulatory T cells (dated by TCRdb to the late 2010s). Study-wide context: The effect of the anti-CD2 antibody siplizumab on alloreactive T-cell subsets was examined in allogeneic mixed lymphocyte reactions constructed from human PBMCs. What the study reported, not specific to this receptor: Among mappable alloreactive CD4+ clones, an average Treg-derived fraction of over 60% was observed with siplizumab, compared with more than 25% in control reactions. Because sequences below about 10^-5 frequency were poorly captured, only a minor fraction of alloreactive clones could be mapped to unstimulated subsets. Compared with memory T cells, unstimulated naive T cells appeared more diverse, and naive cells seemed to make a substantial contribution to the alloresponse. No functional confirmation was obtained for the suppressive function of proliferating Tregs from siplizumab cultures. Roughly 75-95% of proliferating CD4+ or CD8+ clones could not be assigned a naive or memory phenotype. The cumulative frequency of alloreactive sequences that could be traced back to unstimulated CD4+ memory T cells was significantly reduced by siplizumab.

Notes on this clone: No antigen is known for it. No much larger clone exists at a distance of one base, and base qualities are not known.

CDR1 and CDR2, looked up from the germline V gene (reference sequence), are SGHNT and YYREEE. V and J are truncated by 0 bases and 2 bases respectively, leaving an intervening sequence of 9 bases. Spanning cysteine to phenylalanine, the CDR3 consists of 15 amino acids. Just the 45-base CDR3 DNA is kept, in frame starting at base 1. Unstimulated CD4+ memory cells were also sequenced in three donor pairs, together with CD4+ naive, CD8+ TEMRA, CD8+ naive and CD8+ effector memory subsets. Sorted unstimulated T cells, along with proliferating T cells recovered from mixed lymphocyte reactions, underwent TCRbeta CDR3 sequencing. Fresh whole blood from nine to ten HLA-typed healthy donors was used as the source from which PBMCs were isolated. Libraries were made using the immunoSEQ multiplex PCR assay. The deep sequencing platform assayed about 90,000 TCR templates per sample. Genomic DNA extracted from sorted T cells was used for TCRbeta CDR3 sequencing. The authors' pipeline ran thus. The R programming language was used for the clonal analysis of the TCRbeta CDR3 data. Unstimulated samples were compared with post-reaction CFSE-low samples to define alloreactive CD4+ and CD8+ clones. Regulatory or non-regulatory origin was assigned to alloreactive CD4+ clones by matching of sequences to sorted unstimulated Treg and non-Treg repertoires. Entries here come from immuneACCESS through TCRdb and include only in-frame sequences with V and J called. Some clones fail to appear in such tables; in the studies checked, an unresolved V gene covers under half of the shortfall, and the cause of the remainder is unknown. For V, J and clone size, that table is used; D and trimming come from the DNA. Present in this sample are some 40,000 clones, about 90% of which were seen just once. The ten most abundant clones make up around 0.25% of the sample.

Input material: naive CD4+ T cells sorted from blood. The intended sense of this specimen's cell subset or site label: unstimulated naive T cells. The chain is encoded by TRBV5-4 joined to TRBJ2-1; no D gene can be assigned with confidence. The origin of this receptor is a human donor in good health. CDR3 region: CASSLGQSTYNEQFF. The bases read TGTGCCAGCAGCTTGGGGCAGTCAACCTACAATGAGCAGTTCTTC. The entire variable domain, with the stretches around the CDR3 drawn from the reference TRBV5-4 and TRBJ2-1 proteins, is ETGVTQSPTHLIKTRGQQVTLRCSSQSGHNTVSWYQQALGQGPQFIFQYYREEENGRGNFPPRFSGLQFPNYSSELNVNALELDDSALYLCASSLGQSTYNEQFFGPGTRLTVL.